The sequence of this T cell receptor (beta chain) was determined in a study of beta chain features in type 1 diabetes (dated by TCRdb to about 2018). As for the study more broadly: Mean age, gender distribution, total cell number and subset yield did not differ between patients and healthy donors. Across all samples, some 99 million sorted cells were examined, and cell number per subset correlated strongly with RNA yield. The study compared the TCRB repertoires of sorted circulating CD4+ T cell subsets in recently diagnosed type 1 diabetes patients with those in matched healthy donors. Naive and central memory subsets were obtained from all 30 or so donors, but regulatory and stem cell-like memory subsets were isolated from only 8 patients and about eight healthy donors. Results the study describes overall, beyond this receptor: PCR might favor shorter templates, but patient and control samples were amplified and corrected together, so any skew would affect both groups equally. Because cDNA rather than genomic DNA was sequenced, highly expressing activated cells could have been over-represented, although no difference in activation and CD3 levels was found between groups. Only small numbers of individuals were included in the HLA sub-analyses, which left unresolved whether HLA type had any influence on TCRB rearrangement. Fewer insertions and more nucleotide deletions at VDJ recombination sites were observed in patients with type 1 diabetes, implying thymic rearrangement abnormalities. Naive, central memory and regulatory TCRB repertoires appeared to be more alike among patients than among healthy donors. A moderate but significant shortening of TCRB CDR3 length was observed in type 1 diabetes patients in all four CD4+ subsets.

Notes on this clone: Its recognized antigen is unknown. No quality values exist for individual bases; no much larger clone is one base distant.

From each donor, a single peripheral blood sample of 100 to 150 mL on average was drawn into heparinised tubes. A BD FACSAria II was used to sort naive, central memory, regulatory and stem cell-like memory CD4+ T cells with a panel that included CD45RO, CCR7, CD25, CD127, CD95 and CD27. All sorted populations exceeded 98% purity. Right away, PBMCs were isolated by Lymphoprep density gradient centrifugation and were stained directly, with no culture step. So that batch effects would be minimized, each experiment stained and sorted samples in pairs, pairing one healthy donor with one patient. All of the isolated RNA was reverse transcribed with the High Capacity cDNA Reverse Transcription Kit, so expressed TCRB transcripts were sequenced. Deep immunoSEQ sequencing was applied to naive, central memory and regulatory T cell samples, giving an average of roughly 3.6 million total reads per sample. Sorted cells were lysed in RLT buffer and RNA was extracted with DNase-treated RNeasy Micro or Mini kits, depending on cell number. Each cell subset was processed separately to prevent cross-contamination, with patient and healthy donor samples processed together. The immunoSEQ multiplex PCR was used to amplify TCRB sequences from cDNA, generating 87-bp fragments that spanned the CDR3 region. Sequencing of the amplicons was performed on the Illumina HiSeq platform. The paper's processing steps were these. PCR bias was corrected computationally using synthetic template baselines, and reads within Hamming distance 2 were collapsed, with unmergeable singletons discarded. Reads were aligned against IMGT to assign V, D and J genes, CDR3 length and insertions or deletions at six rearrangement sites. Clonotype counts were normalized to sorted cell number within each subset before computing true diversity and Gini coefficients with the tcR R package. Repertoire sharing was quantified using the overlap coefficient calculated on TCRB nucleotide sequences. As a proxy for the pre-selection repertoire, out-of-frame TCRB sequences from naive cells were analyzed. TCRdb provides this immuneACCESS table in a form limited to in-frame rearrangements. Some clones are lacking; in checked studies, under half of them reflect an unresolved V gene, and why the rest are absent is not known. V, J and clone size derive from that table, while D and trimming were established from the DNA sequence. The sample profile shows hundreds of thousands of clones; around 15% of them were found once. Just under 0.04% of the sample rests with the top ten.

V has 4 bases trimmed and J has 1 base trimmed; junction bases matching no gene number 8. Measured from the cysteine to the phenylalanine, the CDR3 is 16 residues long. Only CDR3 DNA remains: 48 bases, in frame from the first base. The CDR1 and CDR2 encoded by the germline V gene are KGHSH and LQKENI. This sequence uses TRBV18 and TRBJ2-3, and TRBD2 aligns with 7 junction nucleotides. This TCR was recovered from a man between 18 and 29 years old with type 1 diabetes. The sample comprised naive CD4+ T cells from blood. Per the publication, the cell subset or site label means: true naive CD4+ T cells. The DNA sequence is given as TGTGCCAGCTCACGATGGAGCGGGGAGGGCACAGATACGCAGTATTTT. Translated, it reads CASSRWSGEGTDTQYF.